The 24 T cell receptor beta chains listed next were all sequenced from one sample in a study of T cells in Graves' hyperthyroidism and ophthalmopathy. TCR beta CDR3 regions were amplified from RNA. A set of HTBI primers served as the primers for a first-round RT-PCR of the TCR CDR3. TCRdb fed the multiplex PCR reads into MiXCR, producing one record per CDR3 protein. The sample includes approximately 410,000 distinct CDR3 sequences, roughly 13% of them seen just once. The material sequenced was blood. The receptors stem from a woman younger than 30 with Graves' hyperthyroidism.

This clonotype was counted many times. The chain joins TRBV9 to TRBJ2-3, with D perhaps TRBD1 (5 bases). The CDR3 is made up of 12 amino acids. Germline CDR1 and CDR2: SGDLS and YYNGEE. Trimming shortened V by 6 bases and J by 3 bases, and 8 bases separated the two germline ends. CDR3 DNA: TGTGCCAGCACAGGGAATACAGATACGCAGTATTTT. Translation: CASTGNTDTQYF.

In this sample, this clonotype turned up many times. J is TRBJ2-7 and V is TRBV11-1, with 8 bases that match TRBD1. The V segment lost 5 bases and the J segment 3 bases; nucleotides outside the gene matches: 6. The germline CDR1 and CDR2 sequences are SGHAT and FQDESV (reference sequence). The CDR3 loop spans 14 amino acids. The CDR3 is CASSVNRGFYEQYF. CDR3 DNA: TGTGCCAGCAGCGTCAACAGGGGGTTCTACGAGCAGTACTTC.

This clonotype occurred a few times. V and J are TRBV5-1 and TRBJ2-7; D is possibly TRBD1 (5 bases). Trimming cost V 2 bases and J 0 bases, with 12 bases left between them. The germline V gene has CDR1 SGHRS and CDR2 YFSETQ. CDR3 length equals 15 residues. The CDR3: CASSFPGTGSYEQYF. CDR3 nucleotide sequence: TGCGCCAGCAGCTTCCCCGGAACAGGCTCCTACGAGCAGTACTTC.

There are a few counts of this clonotype. The gene calls are TRBV29-1 and TRBJ1-4, with a weak D call TRBD1 (6 bases). Trimming stripped 3 bases from V and 8 bases from J, with 16 bases between. This CDR3 is built from 14 residues. CDR1 and CDR2 (germline): SQVTM, ANQGSEA. Written as DNA, the CDR3 is TGCAGCGTTGACTCAACAGGGTCAGGGGAAAAACTGTTTTTT. Amino acids: CSVDSTGSGEKLFF.

The rearrangement uses TRBV10-1 and TRBJ2-1, with 9 positions matching TRBD1. J lost 10 bases, V lost 6 bases, and 4 bases had no gene match. The CDR3 has 12 residues. Germline V gene sequence: CDR1 WNHNN, CDR2 SYGVQD (reference sequence). CDR3 loop: CASRDRGGEQFF. The DNA of the CDR3 is TGCGCCAGCAGGGACAGGGGTGGCGAGCAGTTCTTC.

This clonotype came up a few times. The chain recombines TRBV5-1 with TRBJ2-3; D is unresolved. CDR3 length: 14 residues. Germline loops: CDR1 SGHRS, CDR2 YFSETQ. Trimming removed 4 bases from V and 0 bases from J, with 9 bases in between. For the CDR3, the DNA is TGCGCCAGCAGCGACGGTACTAGCACAGATACGCAGTATTTT. This encodes CASSDGTSTDTQYF.

This clonotype was seen only once. A read error is possible here, since a much larger clone lies one base away. The gene calls are TRBV5-4 and TRBJ2-1; 8 bases fit TRBD2. The DNA end is more similar to TRBJ2-7, so the J call may be wrong. This CDR3 contains 17 residues. From germline, CDR1 is SGHNT and CDR2 YYREEE (reference sequence). CDR3 DNA sequence: TGTGCCAGCAGCTTGGGGGCTAGCGGGTTTACCTACAATGAGCAGTACTTC. The encoded protein is CASSLGASGFTYNEQYF.

The CDR3 nucleotides read TGTGCCAGCAGCCCCCGGACTAGCGGGAAATACGAGCAGTACTTC. As protein: CASSPRTSGKYEQYF. The genes are TRBV28 and TRBJ2-7, with TRBD2 identical over 12 bases. V lost 6 bases, J lost 4 bases, and 7 bases stayed unmatched. CDR3 length: 15 amino acids. The germline CDR1 and CDR2 sequences are MDHEN and SYDVKM.

This clonotype was detected only a few times. This sequence joins TRBV28 and TRBJ1-1; D call uncertain. Germline V gene sequence: CDR1 MDHEN, CDR2 SYDVKM. This CDR3 region has 10 residues. CDR3 sequence reads: CVSGYTEAFF. The CDR3, as DNA: TGTGTTTCGGGGTACACTGAAGCTTTCTTT.

At least ten counts were recorded for this clonotype. The rearrangement uses TRBV5-1 and TRBJ2-7; D gene unclear. V was shortened by 4 bases and J by 4 bases, with 9 bases between the two germline ends. Germline V lookup: CDR1 SGHRS, CDR2 YFSETQ. This CDR3 is 12 amino acids long. The CDR3 DNA follows: TGCGCCAGCAGCACTGACCGTTACGAGCAGTACTTC. It encodes CASSTDRYEQYF.

Comment on this clonotype: A single base separates this from a much larger clone, so it may be a read error. This CDR3 is missing its conserved last phenylalanine or tryptophan, likely due to a read error. The chain uses TRBV7-8 and TRBJ2-2; D uncertain. The CDR3 extends over 15 amino acids. Germline CDR1 is SGHVS and CDR2 is FQNEAQ. V was shortened by 2 bases and J by 4 bases, with 11 bases between the two germline ends. CDR3 bases: TGTGCCAGCAGCTTAAGTGGGCAGACCACCGGGGAGCTGTTTCTT. This gives the protein CASSLSGQTTGELFL.

About this clonotype: This may arise from a read error, as a much more abundant clone is one base away. CDR3 protein: CAWNQGASQAQHF. CDR3 sequence (DNA): TGTGCCTGGAATCAGGGGGCGAGTCAGGCCCAGCATTTT. The chain has TRBV30 and TRBJ1-5; 8 bases map to TRBD1. Germline CDR1 reads GTSNPN; CDR2 reads SVGIG (reference sequence). The CDR3 extends over 13 amino acids.

Many counts were recorded for this clonotype. V usage is TRBV7-2 and J usage is TRBJ2-7; 12 bases are shared with TRBD2. The CDR3 is made up of 15 amino acids. Germline V gives CDR1 SGHTA, CDR2 FQGNSA. V was pared by 1 base and J by 4 bases, with 2 bases of the junction left unmatched. CDR3 sequence reads: CASSLGTSGIYEQYF. The CDR3 bases are TGTGCCAGCAGCTTAGGGACTAGCGGGATTTACGAGCAGTACTTC.

This clonotype was picked up a small number of times. The V call is TRBV28, the J call TRBJ1-5; tentatively, D is TRBD1 (5 bases). This CDR3 is 16 amino acids long. Trimming shortened V by 5 bases and J by 8 bases, and 22 bases separated the two germline ends. Germline loops: CDR1 MDHEN, CDR2 SYDVKM. CDR3 DNA: TGTGCCAGCAGTGCCCGGGGCCTAAAGGTTGTGAAGCCCCAGCATTTT. It encodes CASSARGLKVVKPQHF.

There are many counts of this clonotype. The genes are TRBV5-1 and TRBJ2-2, with D possibly matching TRBD1 (5 bases). The V end was cut by 1 base, the J end by 3 bases, with 10 bases between. The CDR3 totals 15 residues. Germline CDR1 is SGHRS and CDR2 is YFSETQ. CDR3 loop: CASSLNTGYTGELFF. The CDR3 nucleotides are TGCGCCAGCAGCTTGAACACAGGTTACACCGGGGAGCTGTTTTTT.

Ten or more counts support this clonotype. The chain has TRBV12-3 or TRBV12-4 and TRBJ1-5; weak D call: TRBD1 (5 bases). Trimming pared 3 bases from V and 6 bases from J, leaving 12 bases between. The CDR3 length is 14 residues. CDR3 coding DNA: TGTGCCAGCAGTTTGGCAGGGCCCACTCAGCCCCAGCATTTT. Residues: CASSLAGPTQPQHF.

This rearrangement joins TRBV28 to TRBJ2-7; 12 nucleotides align to TRBD2. This CDR3 contains 17 residues. V was pared by 6 bases and J by 3 bases, with 12 bases of the junction left unmatched. CDR1 and CDR2 from the germline V gene are MDHEN and SYDVKM. This CDR3 reads CASSQTSGRISIYEQYF. The CDR3, as DNA: TGTGCCAGCAGCCAAACTAGCGGGAGGATTTCCATCTACGAGCAGTACTTC.

This clonotype was seen repeatedly, ten times or more. J is TRBJ2-7 and V is TRBV14; D is undetermined. CDR1 is SGHDN, CDR2 FVKESK, per germline. The CDR3 spans 13 residues. The V and J ends lost 0 bases and 9 bases respectively, with 12 bases between them. The CDR3 bases are TGTGCCAGCAGCCAAGAGATAATGCGAGGGCAGTACTTC. Amino acid sequence: CASSQEIMRGQYF.

The chain is built from TRBV4-1 and TRBJ2-7; 7 nucleotides agree with TRBD2. The J segment lost 3 bases and the V segment lost 0 bases, leaving 14 bases of the junction unmatched. CDR1 and CDR2 from the germline V gene are MGHRA and YSYEKL. The CDR3 sequence is 18 residues long. This chain's CDR3 is CASSQEGAAGDVGYEQYF. Written as DNA, the CDR3 is TGCGCCAGCAGCCAAGAAGGAGCGGCGGGGGATGTCGGCTACGAGCAGTACTTC.

A few counts support this clonotype. Here the CDR3 DNA reads TGTGCCAGCAGTTACTCGCTCGCGGGAGGTATGACCGGGGAGCTGTTTTTT. It yields the protein CASSYSLAGGMTGELFF. The chain uses TRBV6-6 and TRBJ2-2, with 8 bases lining up with TRBD2. V was pared by 0 bases and J by 5 bases, with 8 bases of the junction left unmatched. The CDR3 totals 17 residues. The germline CDR1 and CDR2 sequences are MNHNY and SVGAGI (reference sequence).

This clonotype was seen a handful of times. This chain's CDR3 is CASSPFQGDTEAFF. The CDR3, as DNA: TGTGCCAGCAGCCCCTTTCAGGGGGACACTGAAGCTTTCTTT. The J gene is TRBJ1-1, the V gene TRBV3-1, with 7 bases lining up with TRBD1. The CDR3 length is 14 residues. Germline CDR1 reads LGHDT; CDR2 reads YNNKEL (reference sequence). Trimming at V came to 4 bases and at J to 3 bases, leaving 5 bases not matched to a gene.

The chain couples TRBV18 to TRBJ2-7; D unclear. Per germline, CDR1 KGHSH and CDR2 LQKENI. The CDR3 runs 14 residues. V dropped 3 bases and J dropped 2 bases, with 11 bases sitting between them. The CDR3 nucleotides read TGTGCCAGCTCACCCGTCTCGACGGCCTACGAGCAGTACTTC. Protein sequence: CASSPVSTAYEQYF.

The rearrangement joins TRBV9 to TRBJ2-1; D may be TRBD1 or TRBD2 (5 bases each). Trimming removed 4 bases from V and 5 bases from J, with 13 bases in between. The CDR3 has 14 amino acids. Looked up from germline, CDR1 is SGDLS and CDR2 is YYNGEE. The CDR3 bases are TGTGCCAGCAGCAGATACGGGACCCACAATGAGCAGTTCTTC. This translates into CASSRYGTHNEQFF.

In this sample, this clonotype turned up many times. The chain couples TRBV7-3 to TRBJ2-1, with TRBD2 matching over 9 bases. Germline values: CDR1 SGHTA, CDR2 FQGTGA. The CDR3 length is 14 residues. J was trimmed by 9 bases and V by 4 bases; bases with no gene match: 7. The CDR3 DNA is TGTGCCAGCAGCTGGGGACTAGCCGGGAGTGAGCAGTTCTTC. Translation gives CASSWGLAGSEQFF.